The following is a T cell receptor (beta chain) sequence with its context. The entry originates in a study of blood T cell repertoires in COVID-19. The CDR3 runs to 14 residues. Between the trimmed V and J ends, which lost 4 bases and 6 bases, there was a span of 15 bases. CDR1 is SGDLS and CDR2 is YYNGEE in the germline V gene. Clones were read by immunoSEQ multiplex PCR, and TCRdb kept only the in-frame ones, dropping some. This table has about 280,000 clones, more than 70% appearing once. The chain carries TRBV9 and TRBJ2-3; D unresolved. Sequenced material: PBMCs or T cells enriched from blood (not recorded which). This sequence originates from an older woman in a cohort exposed to, infected with or recovered from COVID-19 (not recorded which). Here the CDR3 DNA reads TGTGCCAGCAGCATCTCCTCGGTGATGGATACGCAGTATTTT. Translating it yields CASSISSVMDTQYF. Based on the CDR3 plus reference TRBV9 and TRBJ2-3, the full variable domain is DSGVTQTPKHLITATGQRVTLRCSPRSGDLSVYWYQQSLDQGLQFLIQYYNGEERAKGNILERFSAQQFPDLHSELNLSSLELGDSALYFCASSISSVMDTQYFGPGTRLTVL.